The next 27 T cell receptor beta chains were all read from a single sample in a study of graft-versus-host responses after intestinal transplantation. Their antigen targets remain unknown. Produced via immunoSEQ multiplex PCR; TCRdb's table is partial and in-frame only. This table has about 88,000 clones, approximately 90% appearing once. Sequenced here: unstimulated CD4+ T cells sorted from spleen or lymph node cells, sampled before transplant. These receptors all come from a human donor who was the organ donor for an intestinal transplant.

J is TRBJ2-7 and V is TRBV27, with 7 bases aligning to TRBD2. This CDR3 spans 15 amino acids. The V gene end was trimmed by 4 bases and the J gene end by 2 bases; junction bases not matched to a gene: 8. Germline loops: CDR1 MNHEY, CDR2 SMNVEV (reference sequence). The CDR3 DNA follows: TGTGCCAGCAGTTGGGAGGGAGGGATGGCCTACGAGCAGTACTTC. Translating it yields CASSWEGGMAYEQYF.

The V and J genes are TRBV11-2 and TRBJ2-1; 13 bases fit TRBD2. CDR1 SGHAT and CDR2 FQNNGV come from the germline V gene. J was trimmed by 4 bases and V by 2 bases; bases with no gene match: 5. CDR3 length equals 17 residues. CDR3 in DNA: TGTGCCAGCAGCTTAAAACTAGCGGGGGGGATATACAATGAGCAGTTCTTC. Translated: CASSLKLAGGIYNEQFF. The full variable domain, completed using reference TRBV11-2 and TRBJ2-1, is EAGVAQSPRYKIIEKRQSVAFWCNPISGHATLYWYQQILGQGPKLLIQFQNNGVVDDSQLPKDRFSAERLKGVDSTLKIQPAKLEDSAVYLCASSLKLAGGIYNEQFFGPGTRLTVL.

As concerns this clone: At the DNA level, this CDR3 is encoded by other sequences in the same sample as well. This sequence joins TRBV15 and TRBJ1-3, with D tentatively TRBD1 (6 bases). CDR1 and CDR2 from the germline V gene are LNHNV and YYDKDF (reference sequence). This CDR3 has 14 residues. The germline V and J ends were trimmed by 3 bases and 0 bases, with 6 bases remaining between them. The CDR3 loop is CATSRDSSGNTIYF. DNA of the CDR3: TGTGCCACCAGCAGGGACAGCTCTGGAAACACCATATATTTT.

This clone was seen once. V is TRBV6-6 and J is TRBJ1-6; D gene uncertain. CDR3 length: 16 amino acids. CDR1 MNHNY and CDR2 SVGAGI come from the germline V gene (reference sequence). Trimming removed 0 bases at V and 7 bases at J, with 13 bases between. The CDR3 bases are TGTGCCAGCAGTTACTCGAGGTTGCAGAACAATTCACCCCTCCACTTT. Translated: CASSYSRLQNNSPLHF.

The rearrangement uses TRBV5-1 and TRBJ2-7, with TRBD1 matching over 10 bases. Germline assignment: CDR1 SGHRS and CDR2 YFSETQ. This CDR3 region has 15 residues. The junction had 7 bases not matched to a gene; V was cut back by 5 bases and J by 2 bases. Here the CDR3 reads CASSPRDRGTYEQYF. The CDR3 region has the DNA TGCGCCAGCAGTCCTCGGGACAGGGGCACCTACGAGCAGTACTTC.

CDR3 amino acids: CASSTLTYEQYF. For the CDR3, the DNA is TGTGCCAGCAGTACCCTAACCTACGAGCAGTACTTC. The V and J genes are TRBV28 and TRBJ2-7, with no clear D. Per germline, CDR1 MDHEN and CDR2 SYDVKM. Trimming took 5 bases from V and 2 from J, leaving 7 bases between them. CDR3 length equals 12 residues.

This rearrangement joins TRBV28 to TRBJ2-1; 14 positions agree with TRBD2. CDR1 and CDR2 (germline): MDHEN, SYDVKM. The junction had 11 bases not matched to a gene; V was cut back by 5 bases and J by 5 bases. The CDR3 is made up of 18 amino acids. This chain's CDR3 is CASSDQLTSGRANNEQFF. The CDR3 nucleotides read TGTGCCAGCAGTGACCAATTGACTAGCGGGAGGGCTAACAATGAGCAGTTCTTC. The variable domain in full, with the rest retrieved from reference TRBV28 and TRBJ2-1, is DVKVTQSSRYLVKRTGEKVFLECVQDMDHENMFWYRQDPGLGLRLIYFSYDVKMKEKGDIPEGYSVSREKKERFSLILESASTNQTSMYLCASSDQLTSGRANNEQFFGPGTRLTVL.

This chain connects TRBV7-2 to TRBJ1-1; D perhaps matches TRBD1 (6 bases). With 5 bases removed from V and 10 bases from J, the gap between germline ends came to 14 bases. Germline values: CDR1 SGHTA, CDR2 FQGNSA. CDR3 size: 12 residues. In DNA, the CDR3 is TGTGCCAGCAGCCCATTTCAGGGGTCAGCTTTCTTT. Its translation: CASSPFQGSAFF. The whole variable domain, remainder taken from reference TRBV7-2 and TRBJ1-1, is GAGVSQSPSNKVTEKGKDVELRCDPISGHTALYWYRQSLGQGLEFLIYFQGNSAPDKSGLPSDRFSAERTGGSVSTLTIQRTQQEDSAVYLCASSPFQGSAFFGQGTRLTVV.

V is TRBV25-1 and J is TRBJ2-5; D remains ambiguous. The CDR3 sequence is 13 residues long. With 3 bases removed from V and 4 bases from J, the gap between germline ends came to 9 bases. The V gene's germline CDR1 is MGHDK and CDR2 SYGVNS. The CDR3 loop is CASSDYSRETQYF. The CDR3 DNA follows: TGTGCCAGCAGTGATTACAGCCGAGAGACCCAGTACTTC.

The CDR3 sequence: CASSWDRSWGEQYF. CDR3 nucleotides: TGCGCCAGCAGCTGGGACAGGAGTTGGGGCGAGCAGTACTTC. The V gene is TRBV5-1, the J gene TRBJ2-7; 8 bases align to TRBD1. The J segment lost 6 bases and the V segment lost 3 bases, leaving 8 bases of the junction unmatched. This CDR3 region has 14 residues. Looked up from germline, CDR1 is SGHRS and CDR2 is YFSETQ.

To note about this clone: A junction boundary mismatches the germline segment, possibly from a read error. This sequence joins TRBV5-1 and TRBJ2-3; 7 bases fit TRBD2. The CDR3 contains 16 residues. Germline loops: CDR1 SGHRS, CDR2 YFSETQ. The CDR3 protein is CASGLIAGLSTDTQYF. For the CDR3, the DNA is TGCGCCAGCGGCTTGATAGCGGGTCTCAGCACAGATACGCAGTATTTT.

The CDR3 nucleotides read TGTGCCAGCAGCCCACTCTTCTTGCCTCCTAGCCTCCGCACAGATACGCAGTATTTT. It encodes CASSPLFLPPSLRTDTQYF. The gene calls are TRBV7-2 and TRBJ2-3; a possible D gene is TRBD2 (5 bases). The CDR3 totals 19 residues. Trimming shortened V by 5 bases and J by 1 base, and 25 bases separated the two germline ends. Germline-derived CDR1 and CDR2 are SGHTA and FQGNSA.

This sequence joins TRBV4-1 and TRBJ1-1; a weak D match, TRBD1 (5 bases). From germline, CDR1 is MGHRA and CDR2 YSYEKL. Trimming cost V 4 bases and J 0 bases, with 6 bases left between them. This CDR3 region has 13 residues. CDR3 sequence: CASSRGLNTEAFF. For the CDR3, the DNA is TGCGCCAGCAGCCGGGGCTTGAACACTGAAGCTTTCTTT.

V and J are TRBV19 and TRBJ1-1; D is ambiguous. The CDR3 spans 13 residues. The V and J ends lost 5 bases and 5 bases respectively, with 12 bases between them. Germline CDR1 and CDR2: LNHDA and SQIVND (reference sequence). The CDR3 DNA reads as TGTGCCAGTAGTCGCAACCAAGAGACTGAAGCTTTCTTT. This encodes CASSRNQETEAFF.

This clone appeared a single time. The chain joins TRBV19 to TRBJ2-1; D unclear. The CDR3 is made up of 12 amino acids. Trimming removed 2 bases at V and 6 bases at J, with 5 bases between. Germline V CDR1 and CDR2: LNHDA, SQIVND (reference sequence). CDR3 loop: CASSIWPNEQFF. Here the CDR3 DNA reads TGTGCCAGTAGTATATGGCCCAATGAGCAGTTCTTC. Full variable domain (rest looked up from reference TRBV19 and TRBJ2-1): DGGITQSPKYLFRKEGQNVTLSCEQNLNHDAMYWYRQDPGQGLRLIYYSQIVNDFQKGDIAEGYSVSREKKESFPLTVTSAQKNPTAFYLCASSIWPNEQFFGPGTRLTVL.

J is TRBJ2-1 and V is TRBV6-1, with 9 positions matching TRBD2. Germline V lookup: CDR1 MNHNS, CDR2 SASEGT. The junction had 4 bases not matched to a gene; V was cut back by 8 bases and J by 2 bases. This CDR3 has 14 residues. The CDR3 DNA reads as TGTGCCAGCCTTCGCGGGGGGGCCTACAATGAGCAGTTCTTC. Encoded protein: CASLRGGAYNEQFF.

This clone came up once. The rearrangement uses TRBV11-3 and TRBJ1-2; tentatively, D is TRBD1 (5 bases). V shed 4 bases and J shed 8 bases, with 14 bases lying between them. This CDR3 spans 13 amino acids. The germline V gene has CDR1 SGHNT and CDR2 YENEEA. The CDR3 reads CASSWGGILGYTF. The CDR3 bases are TGTGCCAGCAGCTGGGGCGGCATCCTGGGCTACACCTTC.

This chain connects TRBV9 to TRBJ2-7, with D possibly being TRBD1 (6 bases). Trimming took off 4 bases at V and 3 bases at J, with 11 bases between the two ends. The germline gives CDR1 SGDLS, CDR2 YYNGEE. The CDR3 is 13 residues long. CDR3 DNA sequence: TGTGCCAGCAGCTCCGGGACATTCTACGAGCAGTACTTC. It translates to CASSSGTFYEQYF.

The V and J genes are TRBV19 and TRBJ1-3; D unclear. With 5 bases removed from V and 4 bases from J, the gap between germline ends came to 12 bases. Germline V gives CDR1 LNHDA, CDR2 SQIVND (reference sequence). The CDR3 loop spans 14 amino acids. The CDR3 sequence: CASSPGVLGNTIYF. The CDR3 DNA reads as TGTGCCAGTAGTCCCGGAGTCTTAGGAAACACCATATATTTT.

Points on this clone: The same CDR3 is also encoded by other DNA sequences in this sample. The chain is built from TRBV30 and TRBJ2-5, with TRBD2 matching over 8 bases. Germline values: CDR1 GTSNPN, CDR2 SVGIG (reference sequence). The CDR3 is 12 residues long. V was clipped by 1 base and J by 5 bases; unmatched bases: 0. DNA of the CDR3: TGTGCCTGGAGTGCGGGGGGGGAGACCCAGTACTTC. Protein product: CAWSAGGETQYF.

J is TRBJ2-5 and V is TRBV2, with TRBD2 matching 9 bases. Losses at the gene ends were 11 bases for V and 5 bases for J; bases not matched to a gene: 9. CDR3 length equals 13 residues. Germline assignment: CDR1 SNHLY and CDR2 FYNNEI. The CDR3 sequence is CALAGVMWETQYF. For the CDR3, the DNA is TGTGCCTTAGCGGGGGTTATGTGGGAGACCCAGTACTTC.

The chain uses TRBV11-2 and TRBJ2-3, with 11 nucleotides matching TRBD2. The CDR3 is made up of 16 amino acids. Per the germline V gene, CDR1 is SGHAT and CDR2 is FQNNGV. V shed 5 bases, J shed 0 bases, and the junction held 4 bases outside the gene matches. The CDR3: CASSVTSGTSTDTQYF. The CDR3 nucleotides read TGTGCCAGCAGCGTGACTAGCGGGACTAGCACAGATACGCAGTATTTT.

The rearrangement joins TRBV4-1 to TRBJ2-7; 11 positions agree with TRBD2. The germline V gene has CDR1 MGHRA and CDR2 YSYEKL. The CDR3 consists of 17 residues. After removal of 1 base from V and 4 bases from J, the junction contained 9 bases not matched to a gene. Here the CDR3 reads CASSQVFPSGRFYEQYF. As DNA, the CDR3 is TGCGCCAGCAGCCAAGTATTTCCTAGCGGGAGGTTTTACGAGCAGTACTTC.

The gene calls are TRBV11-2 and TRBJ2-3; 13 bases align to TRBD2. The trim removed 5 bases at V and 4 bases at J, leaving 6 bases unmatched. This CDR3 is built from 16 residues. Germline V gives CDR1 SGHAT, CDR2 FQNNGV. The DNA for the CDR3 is TGTGCCAGCAGCACTCAACTAGCGGGGGGGTCAGATACGCAGTATTTT. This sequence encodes CASSTQLAGGSDTQYF. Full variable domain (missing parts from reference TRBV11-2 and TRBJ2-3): EAGVAQSPRYKIIEKRQSVAFWCNPISGHATLYWYQQILGQGPKLLIQFQNNGVVDDSQLPKDRFSAERLKGVDSTLKIQPAKLEDSAVYLCASSTQLAGGSDTQYFGPGTRLTVL.

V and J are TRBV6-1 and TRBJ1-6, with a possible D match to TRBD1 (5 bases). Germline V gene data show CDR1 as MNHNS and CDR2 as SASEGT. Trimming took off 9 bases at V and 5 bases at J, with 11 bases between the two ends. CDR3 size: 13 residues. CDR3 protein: CASKNRNNSPLHF. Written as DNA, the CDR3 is TGTGCCAGTAAGAACAGGAATAATTCACCCCTCCACTTT.

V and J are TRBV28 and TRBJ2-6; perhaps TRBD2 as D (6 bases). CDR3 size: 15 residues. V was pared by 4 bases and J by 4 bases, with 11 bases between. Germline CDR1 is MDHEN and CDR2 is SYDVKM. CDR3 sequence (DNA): TGTGCCAGCAGTTGGGGAGGCCCCGGGGCCAACGTCCTGACTTTC. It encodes CASSWGGPGANVLTF.

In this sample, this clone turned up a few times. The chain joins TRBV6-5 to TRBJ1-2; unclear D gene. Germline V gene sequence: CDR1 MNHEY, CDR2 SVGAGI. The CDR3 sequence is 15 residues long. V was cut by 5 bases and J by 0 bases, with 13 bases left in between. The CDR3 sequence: CASSRSAQTNYGYTF. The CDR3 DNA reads TGTGCCAGCAGTAGGTCGGCACAGACTAACTATGGCTACACCTTC.